The present TCR beta chain was sequenced within a study of OX40 agonist ivuxolimab in advanced cancers. The data were produced by immunoSEQ multiplex PCR, yet TCRdb's version contains in-frame clones alone and is incomplete. The sample holds about 19,000 clones; about 88% are singletons and the top ten take 11% to 15%. People who had autoimmune disease history or systemic immunosuppression were excluded. V lost 1 base to trimming and J lost 5 bases, with 12 bases between them. Germline CDR1 PRHDT, CDR2 FYEKMQ (reference sequence). The CDR3 extends over 14 amino acids. The sample was CD4+ or CD8+ T cells sorted from blood, taken in a trial of the OX40 agonist ivuxolimab. V is TRBV13 and J is TRBJ2-7; TRBD2 is a possible D gene (5 bases). This TCR was sampled from an adult with an advanced solid tumor such as melanoma, head and neck, liver or kidney cancer. The CDR3 spells CASSLATRGHEQYF. The CDR3 bases are TGTGCCAGCAGCTTAGCAACAAGAGGGCACGAGCAGTACTTC. Full variable domain (rest looked up from reference TRBV13 and TRBJ2-7): AAGVIQSPRHLIKEKRETATLKCYPIPRHDTVYWYQQGPGQDPQFLISFYEKMQSDKGSIPDRFSAQQFSDYHSELNMSSLELGDSALYFCASSLATRGHEQYFGPGTRLTVT.